This TCR beta chain is drawn from a study of blood T cell repertoires in COVID-19. The wider study: The United States, Italy and Spain provided the acute and convalescent COVID-19 samples. T cells, B-cell-depleted T cells, or PBMCs provided the cDNA or gDNA that served as material.

In the authors' methods: Reference gene primer amplification gave nucleated cell count estimates. Some clones are missing from TCRdb's copy, which holds only in-frame ones; the method was immunoSEQ multiplex PCR. V and J calls and clone size are those listed in that table; D and trimming were worked out from the DNA. The table includes 100,000 to 150,000 clones, approximately 74% detected once. The V gene end was trimmed by 4 bases and the J gene end by 3 bases; junction bases not matched to a gene: 4. CDR1 and CDR2 from the germline V gene are SGHRS and YFSETQ. This CDR3 is built from 14 residues. V gene TRBV5-1 combines with J gene TRBJ1-5; 7 nucleotides agree with TRBD1. The source material was peripheral blood. This sequence originates from a man aged 55 to 70 with acute or convalescent COVID-19. The CDR3 region has the DNA TGCGCCAGCAGCGAGGGACAGCCCAATCAGCCCCAGCATTTT. Amino acids: CASSEGQPNQPQHF.